These 28 T cell receptor beta chains were sequenced from one sample in a study of post-analysis software for immune sequencing data. Study-level points and caveats: The five TRBV segments detected at higher frequency in patients than in controls included TRBV5-6, TRBV5-1 and TRBV20-1.

For these receptors, no antigen is known. Carried by the TCR beta cDNA libraries were unique molecular identifiers. TCRdb reprocessed the PCR reads via MiXCR and lists one record per CDR3 protein. The sample shows about 770,000 distinct CDR3 sequences, approximately 44% of them seen only once. The sample taken for sequencing was blood. These receptors all come from a girl aged 10-17 years with multiple sclerosis.

In the case of this clonotype: Germline is not matched at one junction end, which may reflect a read error. This rearrangement joins TRBV4-1 to TRBJ1-1, with D perhaps matching TRBD1 (6 bases). This CDR3 has 13 residues. Per germline, CDR1 MGHRA and CDR2 YSYEKL. The CDR3 sequence is CANSPGHLTEAFF. The DNA of the CDR3 is TGCGCCAACAGCCCGGGACACCTCACTGAAGCTTTCTTT.

The gene calls are TRBV12-3 or TRBV12-4 and TRBJ1-6; possible D gene TRBD1, 5 bases. The germline V and J ends were trimmed by 3 bases and 6 bases, with 9 bases remaining between them. The CDR3 has 14 residues. The CDR3 here is CASSLGGSNSPLHF. The CDR3 DNA follows: TGTGCCAGCAGTTTGGGGGGATCTAATTCACCCCTCCACTTT.

The J gene is TRBJ2-7, the V gene TRBV9; possibly TRBD1 or TRBD2 for D (7 bases each). V lost 0 bases and J 6 bases, leaving 16 bases between the germline ends. CDR1 and CDR2 from the germline V gene are SGDLS and YYNGEE. The CDR3 runs 15 residues. The CDR3 loop is CASSVASQGRGEQYF. The CDR3 DNA reads as TGTGCCAGCAGCGTAGCTTCACAGGGGAGGGGCGAGCAGTACTTC.

The sample holds a few counts of this clonotype. This chain connects TRBV6-4 to TRBJ1-2, with D hard to call. Germline V gene data show CDR1 as MRHNA and CDR2 as SNTAGT. With 10 bases removed from V and 1 base from J, the gap between germline ends came to 10 bases. There are 12 residues in the CDR3. CDR3 in amino acids: CATYKLNYGYTF. CDR3 sequence (DNA): TGTGCCACCTACAAACTTAACTATGGCTACACCTTC.

This clonotype has only one observation. This sequence joins TRBV6-5 and TRBJ1-2, with TRBD1 identical over 7 bases. Trimming at V came to 6 bases and at J to 2 bases, leaving 9 bases not matched to a gene. The germline V gene encodes CDR1 MNHEY and CDR2 SVGAGI. There are 15 residues in the CDR3. The CDR3 protein is CASRLLAQGNYGYTF. CDR3 DNA: TGTGCCAGCAGACTACTGGCACAGGGGAACTATGGCTACACCTTC.

This clonotype was found a few times. This chain links TRBV20-1 with TRBJ1-1; tentative D call: TRBD1 (5 bases). Trimming shortened V by 4 bases and J by 6 bases, and 9 bases separated the two germline ends. The CDR3 has 11 amino acids. Germline V lookup: CDR1 DFQATT, CDR2 SNEGSKA (reference sequence). Here the CDR3 DNA reads TGCAGTGCTAAAAGGGGACCTGAAGCTTTCTTT. Amino acid sequence: CSAKRGPEAFF.

Only a few counts were recorded for this clonotype. The V call is TRBV9, the J call TRBJ2-5; 8 bases align to TRBD2. CDR1 and CDR2 (germline): SGDLS, YYNGEE. Trimming took 3 bases from V and 5 from J; bases not matched to a gene: 9. CDR3 length equals 15 residues. The CDR3 loop is CASSGGLAGEETQYF. DNA of the CDR3: TGTGCCAGCAGCGGAGGACTAGCCGGGGAGGAGACCCAGTACTTC.

The chain links TRBV27 to TRBJ1-2; 8 bases map to TRBD1. With V trimmed by 3 bases and J by 6 bases, 6 bases remained unmatched. This CDR3 spans 14 amino acids. CDR1 is MNHEY, CDR2 SMNVEV, per germline (reference sequence). The CDR3 reads CASSFQDRVHGYTF. DNA of the CDR3: TGTGCCAGCAGTTTCCAGGACAGGGTGCATGGCTACACCTTC.

This clonotype has just a few counts. J is TRBJ2-5 and V is TRBV7-9; D gene uncertain. V was clipped by 2 bases and J by 3 bases, with 4 bases between them. Germline V gene sequence: CDR1 SEHNR, CDR2 FQNEAQ (reference sequence). This CDR3 comprises 12 residues. The CDR3 DNA reads TGTGCCAGCAGCTTATACGAAGAGACCCAGTACTTC. It is translated as CASSLYEETQYF.

The rearrangement uses TRBV7-9 and TRBJ2-1; D remains unclear. The CDR3 totals 14 residues. From germline, CDR1 is SEHNR and CDR2 FQNEAQ (reference sequence). Trimming removed 4 bases from V and 5 bases from J, with 12 bases in between. The CDR3 DNA follows: TGTGCCAGCAGCTCCCCGCGAGGTGACAATGAGCAGTTCTTC. It translates to CASSSPRGDNEQFF.

The chain is built from TRBV18 and TRBJ2-6; D is undetermined. In germline, CDR1 is KGHSH, CDR2 LQKENI. The CDR3 sequence is 17 residues long. With 4 bases removed from V and 0 bases from J, the gap between germline ends came to 13 bases. The CDR3 sequence: CASSRREISSGANVLTF. The DNA for the CDR3 is TGTGCCAGCTCACGAAGGGAAATAAGCTCTGGGGCCAACGTCCTGACTTTC.

This clonotype was found a few times. The genes are TRBV15 and TRBJ2-7; 10 positions agree with TRBD2. The CDR3 is 17 amino acids. J lost 4 bases, V lost 4 bases, and 13 bases had no gene match. Germline CDR1 and CDR2: LNHNV and YYDKDF (reference sequence). The CDR3 here is CATSTAYSGTSVYEQYF. The CDR3 DNA reads as TGTGCCACCAGCACAGCCTACTCCGGGACTAGCGTTTACGAGCAGTACTTC. Using reference TRBV15 and TRBJ2-7 for the parts outside the CDR3, the full variable domain is DAMVIQNPRYQVTQFGKPVTLSCSQTLNHNVMYWYQQKSSQAPKLLFHYYDKDFNNEADTPDNFQSRRPNTSFCFLDIRSPGLGDTAMYLCATSTAYSGTSVYEQYFGPGTRLTVT.

This clonotype came up a few times. The rearrangement joins TRBV5-6 to TRBJ2-5; 7 bases match TRBD1. This CDR3 contains 15 residues. J was trimmed by 0 bases and V by 4 bases; bases with no gene match: 6. CDR1 and CDR2 (germline): SGHDT, YYEEEE. The CDR3 here is CASSPRGLYQETQYF. The CDR3 DNA reads as TGTGCCAGCAGCCCTAGGGGGCTCTACCAAGAGACCCAGTACTTC.

The chain has TRBV5-1 and TRBJ2-7; the match to TRBD2 covers 12 bases. CDR3 length equals 17 residues. V was pared by 0 bases and J by 0 bases, with 4 bases of the junction left unmatched. Per the germline V gene, CDR1 is SGHRS and CDR2 is YFSETQ. This CDR3 is CASSLGLAGAASYEQYF. As DNA, the CDR3 is TGCGCCAGCAGCTTGGGACTAGCGGGAGCCGCCTCCTACGAGCAGTACTTC.

The table lists this clonotype with a few counts. The CDR3 reads CASSERDRHSNQPQHF. As DNA, the CDR3 is TGTGCCAGCAGTGAACGCGACCGACATAGCAATCAGCCCCAGCATTTT. The chain recombines TRBV2 with TRBJ1-5; D gene ambiguous. The germline V gene has CDR1 SNHLY and CDR2 FYNNEI. The CDR3 totals 16 residues. Trimming cost V 2 bases and J 0 bases, with 11 bases left between them.

This clonotype was seen a handful of times. The genes are TRBV7-9 and TRBJ2-5; TRBD1 might be the D (5 bases). The V end was cut by 6 bases, the J end by 2 bases, with 10 bases between. This CDR3 contains 13 residues. Germline CDR1 and CDR2: SEHNR and FQNEAQ (reference sequence). CDR3 region: CASRADSQETQYF. Here the CDR3 DNA reads TGTGCCAGCAGGGCCGACAGTCAAGAGACCCAGTACTTC.

V is TRBV29-1 and J is TRBJ2-7; the match to TRBD1 covers 9 bases. CDR3 length: 14 residues. From germline, CDR1 is SQVTM and CDR2 ANQGSEA. Germline trimming cut 5 bases from V and 4 bases from J; bases unmatched to any gene: 9. The CDR3 DNA is TGCAGCGTTCCCGGACAGGGGACGCTGTACGAGCAGTACTTC. Translation: CSVPGQGTLYEQYF.

The gene calls are TRBV4-2 and TRBJ2-4; D tentatively reads TRBD1 or TRBD2 (5 bases each). Germline CDR1 LGHNA, CDR2 YNFKEQ. The length of the CDR3 is 12 residues. Trimming took off 3 bases at V and 14 bases at J, with 14 bases between the two ends. CDR3 in amino acids: CASSQRDPPEYF. CDR3 bases: TGTGCCAGCAGCCAGAGGGACCCCCCGGAGTACTTC.

The J gene is TRBJ2-3, the V gene TRBV20-1, with TRBD2 identical over 8 bases. The CDR3 has 15 residues. Germline trimming cut 5 bases from V and 2 bases from J; bases unmatched to any gene: 9. Germline CDR1 DFQATT, CDR2 SNEGSKA (reference sequence). Here the CDR3 DNA reads TGCAGTGCTGAAGGAACTAGCGGCCCCACAGATACGCAGTATTTT. It translates to CSAEGTSGPTDTQYF.

J is TRBJ2-7 and V is TRBV7-9; no clear D gene. Germline CDR1 SEHNR, CDR2 FQNEAQ (reference sequence). The V and J ends lost 5 bases and 2 bases respectively, with 10 bases between them. CDR3 size: 13 residues. CDR3: CASSHREAYEQYF. The CDR3, as DNA: TGTGCCAGCAGCCACCGTGAAGCCTACGAGCAGTACTTC.

This clonotype has only a few counts. The V gene is TRBV10-3, the J gene TRBJ2-3; D is unresolved. The CDR3 totals 12 residues. CDR1 is ENHRY and CDR2 is SYGVKD in the germline V gene. The ends were cut back, 3 bases at V and 4 bases at J, with 5 bases in the middle. CDR3 nucleotide sequence: TGTGCCATCAGTGAAAGCGCAGATACGCAGTATTTT. The encoded protein is CAISESADTQYF.

V is TRBV7-2 and J is TRBJ2-5, with D hard to call. The CDR3 has 13 amino acids. Germline-derived CDR1 and CDR2 are SGHTA and FQGNSA. The V end was cut by 2 bases, the J end by 3 bases, with 7 bases between. In nucleotides, the CDR3 is TGTGCCAGCAGCTTATTTGGGAAAGAGACCCAGTACTTC. Protein product: CASSLFGKETQYF. The complete variable domain, with remaining parts taken from reference TRBV7-2 and TRBJ2-5, reads GAGVSQSPSNKVTEKGKDVELRCDPISGHTALYWYRQSLGQGLEFLIYFQGNSAPDKSGLPSDRFSAERTGGSVSTLTIQRTQQEDSAVYLCASSLFGKETQYFGPGTRLLVL.

V and J are TRBV12-3 or TRBV12-4 and TRBJ2-1; D perhaps matches TRBD1 (6 bases). V was pared by 5 bases and J by 1 base, with 12 bases between. The CDR3 has 15 residues. Here the CDR3 DNA reads TGTGCCAGCAGTGGGGGAGACAGGTCCTACAATGAGCAGTTCTTC. Its translation: CASSGGDRSYNEQFF.

This clonotype was found a few times. The V gene is TRBV20-1, the J gene TRBJ1-2, with a tentative D call TRBD1 (5 bases). CDR3 size: 16 residues. With 0 bases removed from V and 5 bases from J, the gap between germline ends came to 19 bases. The germline CDR1 and CDR2 sequences are DFQATT and SNEGSKA (reference sequence). The DNA of the CDR3 is TGCAGTGCTAGAGACCTAGGCCCCGGCGGGGGTTATGGCTACACCTTC. It yields the protein CSARDLGPGGGYGYTF.

This chain connects TRBV4-1 to TRBJ2-1; D may be TRBD1 or TRBD2 (5 bases each). Germline V gene data show CDR1 as MGHRA and CDR2 as YSYEKL. V was clipped by 3 bases and J by 3 bases, with 18 bases between them. The CDR3 has 17 amino acids. CDR3 nucleotide sequence: TGCGCCAGCAGCCACCACGGGACCACCAATATCTACAATGAGCAGTTCTTC. It is translated as CASSHHGTTNIYNEQFF.

This rearrangement joins TRBV12-3 or TRBV12-4 to TRBJ2-3, with 8 bases lining up with TRBD2. The CDR3 is 16 residues long. The trim removed 0 bases at V and 7 bases at J, leaving 9 bases unmatched. The CDR3 DNA reads as TGTGCCAGCAGTTTAGCAGCGGGAGTTTCTCGGAATACGCAGTATTTT. Encoded protein: CASSLAAGVSRNTQYF.

The genes are TRBV9 and TRBJ2-1; 7 bases are shared with TRBD2. The CDR3 spans 17 residues. CDR1 SGDLS and CDR2 YYNGEE come from the germline V gene. V lost 3 bases to trimming and J lost 3 bases; unmatched junction nucleotides: 12. The CDR3 DNA reads as TGTGCCAGCAGCGCCTCTGCGCACGGGGAGGGCTACAATGAGCAGTTCTTC. Translating it yields CASSASAHGEGYNEQFF.

The sample holds a few counts of this clonotype. V gene TRBV2 combines with J gene TRBJ2-5, with D unresolved. TRBJ2-7 explains the end of the DNA better; the J call may be wrong. Per the germline V gene, CDR1 is SNHLY and CDR2 is FYNNEI. This CDR3 contains 11 residues. CDR3 loop: CASSQTSEQYF. CDR3 DNA sequence: TGTGCCAGCAGTCAGACGAGCGAGCAGTACTTC.